The 28 T cell receptor beta chains reported below all come from one sample, sequenced in a study of blood T cell repertoires in COVID-19. Clones were sequenced by immunoSEQ multiplex PCR, and TCRdb holds only the in-frame ones, with some missing. The sample has 300,000 to 450,000 clones; around 90% are singletons. The sample comprised peripheral blood. Receptors were obtained from a human donor in a cohort sampled during active COVID-19.

This rearrangement joins TRBV3-1 (or the pseudogene TRBV3-2) to TRBJ1-2; TRBD1 is a possible D gene (5 bases). V shed 3 bases and J shed 8 bases, with 28 bases lying between them. The CDR3 covers 18 residues. Germline lookup yields CDR1 LGHDT and CDR2 YNNKEL (reference sequence). CDR3 sequence reads: CASSQGPDPFLSGRGYTF. CDR3 bases: TGTGCCAGCAGCCAGGGGCCGGACCCCTTTCTTTCCGGCAGGGGCTACACCTTC.

This clone came up once. The germline gene is not matched at one end of the junction; a read error may be the cause. Here the CDR3 reads CASSLGGQYQETQYF. CDR3 in DNA: TGTGCTAGCAGCTTAGGAGGCCAGTACCAAGAGACCCAGTACTTC. This chain links TRBV7-7 with TRBJ2-5; a weak D match, TRBD2 (5 bases). CDR1 and CDR2 from the germline V gene are SSHAT and FNYEAQ (reference sequence). This CDR3 has 15 residues.

This CDR3 is CASSQPGSSEETQYF. The CDR3 DNA sequence: TGCGCCAGCAGCCAACCCGGTAGTAGTGAAGAGACCCAGTACTTC. The V and J genes are TRBV4-1 and TRBJ2-5, with unresolved D. V was clipped by 2 bases and J by 3 bases, with 13 bases between them. The CDR3 spans 15 residues. Germline V gene data show CDR1 as MGHRA and CDR2 as YSYEKL.

CDR3 sequence: CASSDTNRGSNQPQHF. The CDR3 DNA sequence: TGTGCCAGCAGCGACACGAACAGGGGTAGCAATCAGCCCCAGCATTTT. The rearrangement joins TRBV7-9 to TRBJ1-5; 7 bases agree with TRBD1. This CDR3 is 16 amino acids long. V shed 5 bases and J 0 bases; nucleotides not matched to a gene: 7. The germline V gene has CDR1 SEHNR and CDR2 FQNEAQ (reference sequence).

J is TRBJ2-5 and V is TRBV29-1, with 10 bases lining up with TRBD1. There are 15 residues in the CDR3. Germline values: CDR1 SQVTM, CDR2 ANQGSEA. Trimming took 5 bases from V and 4 from J; bases not matched to a gene: 10. CDR3 nucleotide sequence: TGCAGCGTTTCCGGGACAGGGGCCTCCAGAGAGACCCAGTACTTC. This codes for CSVSGTGASRETQYF.

This clone came up once. This chain connects TRBV4-2 to TRBJ2-3, with a tentative D call TRBD1 (5 bases). V lost 0 bases and J lost 0, with 7 bases in between. In germline, CDR1 is LGHNA, CDR2 YNFKEQ. This CDR3 is built from 15 residues. CDR3 sequence reads: CASSQDYRSTDTQYF. In DNA, the CDR3 is TGTGCCAGCAGCCAAGATTACAGGAGCACAGATACGCAGTATTTT.

The chain links TRBV10-2 to TRBJ1-2, with TRBD1 as a possible D gene (5 bases). Germline CDR1 reads WSHSY; CDR2 reads SAAADI. Trimming removed 6 bases at V and 5 bases at J, with 13 bases between. This CDR3 region has 13 residues. Here the CDR3 DNA reads TGCGCCAGCAGGGAACAGGAAGCTTATGGCTACACCTTC. It translates to CASREQEAYGYTF.

This clone was recorded a few times. CDR3 residues: CASSPQGSMNTEAFF. Here the CDR3 DNA reads TGCGCCAGCAGCCCACAGGGTTCCATGAACACTGAAGCTTTCTTT. The V call is TRBV4-1, the J call TRBJ1-1, with D perhaps matching TRBD1 (6 bases). The V and J ends lost 4 bases and 0 bases respectively, with 12 bases between them. Germline CDR1 and CDR2: MGHRA and YSYEKL. The CDR3 length is 15 residues.

CDR3 amino acids: CAGVYDRGMDETQYF. In DNA form, the CDR3 reads TGTGCCGGCGTTTATGATAGGGGGATGGATGAGACCCAGTACTTC. V is TRBV2 and J is TRBJ2-5; D is possibly TRBD1 (6 bases). V lost 11 bases to trimming and J lost 5 bases, with 24 bases between them. The CDR3 consists of 15 residues. Germline CDR1 SNHLY, CDR2 FYNNEI.

The table lists this clone with a few counts. As DNA, the CDR3 is TGTGCCAGTAGTATGGGACTAGCGGGGGGCCCAGACTCCTACGAGCAGTACTTC. Translated, it gives CASSMGLAGGPDSYEQYF. The chain combines TRBV19 with TRBJ2-7, with 15 nucleotides matching TRBD2. The V segment lost 3 bases and the J segment 0 bases; nucleotides outside the gene matches: 6. Germline assignment: CDR1 LNHDA and CDR2 SQIVND (reference sequence). The CDR3 extends over 18 amino acids. Variable domain in full (rest from reference TRBV19 and TRBJ2-7): DGGITQSPKYLFRKEGQNVTLSCEQNLNHDAMYWYRQDPGQGLRLIYYSQIVNDFQKGDIAEGYSVSREKKESFPLTVTSAQKNPTAFYLCASSMGLAGGPDSYEQYFGPGTRLTVT.

The rearrangement joins TRBV29-1 to TRBJ2-7; 9 bases agree with TRBD1. Germline V gene lookup returns CDR1 SQVTM and CDR2 ANQGSEA. Trimming at V came to 6 bases and at J to 7 bases, leaving 16 bases not matched to a gene. The CDR3 covers 15 residues. CDR3 loop: CSVDQGDRVGGEQYF. The CDR3, as DNA: TGCAGCGTCGACCAAGGGGACAGGGTGGGAGGGGAGCAGTACTTC.

The V call is TRBV4-1, the J call TRBJ2-1; D is unresolved. Between the trimmed V and J ends, which lost 10 bases and 4 bases, there was a span of 14 bases. This CDR3 spans 13 amino acids. CDR1 is MGHRA and CDR2 is YSYEKL in the germline V gene. The CDR3 DNA is TGCGCCAACCTTGGAGTATTGTACAATGAGCAGTTCTTC. It specifies CANLGVLYNEQFF.

This chain uses TRBV19 with TRBJ1-5, with TRBD1 matching over 10 bases. This CDR3 is built from 15 residues. V shed 5 bases and J 3 bases; nucleotides not matched to a gene: 4. The germline V gene has CDR1 LNHDA and CDR2 SQIVND (reference sequence). In nucleotides, the CDR3 is TGTGCCAGTAGTGACAGGGGGCCGGCCAATCAGCCCCAGCATTTT. Protein: CASSDRGPANQPQHF.

The chain carries TRBV9 and TRBJ2-7; TRBD1 is a possible D gene (6 bases). The V gene lost 4 bases and the J gene lost 1 base, with 12 bases spanning the gap. The CDR3 is made up of 14 amino acids. The germline V gene encodes CDR1 SGDLS and CDR2 YYNGEE. The CDR3 DNA sequence: TGTGCCAGCAGCCCCCTGCAGGGGTCCTACGAGCAGTACTTC. This gives the protein CASSPLQGSYEQYF.

The chain combines TRBV7-9 with TRBJ2-1, with 13 bases fitting TRBD2. Looked up from germline, CDR1 is SEHNR and CDR2 is FQNEAQ (reference sequence). The V segment lost 4 bases and the J segment 0 bases; nucleotides outside the gene matches: 9. The CDR3 has 19 residues. The CDR3: CASSSPELAGGSSYNEQFF. The CDR3 DNA follows: TGTGCCAGCAGCTCACCCGAACTAGCGGGGGGGAGCTCCTACAATGAGCAGTTCTTC.

The J gene is TRBJ1-2, the V gene TRBV6-5, with D hard to call. The V and J ends lost 4 bases and 6 bases respectively, with 15 bases between them. Per the germline V gene, CDR1 is MNHEY and CDR2 is SVGAGI. CDR3 length: 14 residues. The CDR3 loop reads CASSFLSDRDGYTF. CDR3 nucleotides: TGTGCCAGCAGTTTTCTCAGTGACCGGGATGGCTACACCTTC.

The chain links TRBV12-2 to TRBJ2-3; the table names TRBD2, a call not compared with the DNA. TRBV12-2 is a recognized pseudogene. The CDR3 consists of 17 residues. The CDR3 loop is CASRPGLAGAGPDTQYF. CDR3 DNA sequence: TGTGCAAGTCGCCCAGGACTAGCGGGAGCGGGGCCAGATACGCAGTATTTT.

V is TRBV19 and J is TRBJ2-7; D is perhaps TRBD1 (5 bases). The germline gives CDR1 LNHDA, CDR2 SQIVND (reference sequence). CDR3 size: 13 residues. Trimming pared 4 bases from V and 3 bases from J, leaving 10 bases between. In nucleotides, the CDR3 is TGTGCCAGTAGTAACGGACACCACTACGAGCAGTACTTC. Its protein product is CASSNGHHYEQYF.

The chain recombines TRBV6-2 or TRBV6-3 with TRBJ2-1; TRBD2 is a possible D gene (6 bases). Germline CDR1 is MNHEY and CDR2 is SVGEGT. The CDR3 runs 16 residues. Trimming pared 2 bases from V and 1 base from J, leaving 12 bases between. In DNA form, the CDR3 reads TGTGCCAGCAGTTACGGCGGGGAAGGGTCCTACAATGAGCAGTTCTTC. Protein: CASSYGGEGSYNEQFF.

The chain employs TRBV2 and TRBJ1-4; 7 bases agree with TRBD1. This CDR3 has 15 residues. Germline V gene data show CDR1 as SNHLY and CDR2 as FYNNEI. The V gene end was trimmed by 4 bases and the J gene end by 7 bases; junction bases not matched to a gene: 9. For the CDR3, the DNA is TGTGCCAGCAGTGCTGGCCCAGGGGGAGGTGAAAAACTGTTTTTT. Its protein is CASSAGPGGGEKLFF.

This rearrangement joins TRBV3-1 (or the pseudogene TRBV3-2) to TRBJ2-1, with 7 nucleotides matching TRBD2. From germline, CDR1 is LGHDT and CDR2 YNNKEL (reference sequence). The CDR3 sequence is 17 residues long. V lost 0 bases to trimming and J lost 6 bases; unmatched junction nucleotides: 11. The CDR3 spells CASSQEWAGVLGNEQFF. The DNA for the CDR3 is TGTGCCAGCAGCCAAGAGTGGGCGGGAGTCTTGGGCAATGAGCAGTTCTTC.

The chain has TRBV11-3 and TRBJ2-1, with 8 positions matching TRBD2. J was trimmed by 7 bases and V by 3 bases; bases with no gene match: 11. The CDR3 spans 16 residues. Germline CDR1 is SGHNT and CDR2 is YENEEA. The chain's CDR3 is CASSFTSGPSRNEQFF. CDR3 coding DNA: TGTGCCAGCAGCTTTACTAGCGGCCCCTCCAGGAATGAGCAGTTCTTC. Variable domain in full (rest from reference TRBV11-3 and TRBJ2-1): EAGVVQSPRYKIIEKKQPVAFWCNPISGHNTLYWYLQNLGQGPELLIRYENEEAVDDSQLPKDRFSAERLKGVDSTLKIQPAELGDSAVYLCASSFTSGPSRNEQFFGPGTRLTVL.

The chain is built from TRBV20-1 and TRBJ2-5, with TRBD2 matching 7 bases. The CDR3 is 10 residues long. CDR1 is DFQATT, CDR2 SNEGSKA, per germline (reference sequence). As DNA, the CDR3 is TGCAGCGCGGGAGAAGAGACCCAGTACTTC. This encodes CSAGEETQYF.

A few counts support this clone. The chain combines TRBV10-3 with TRBJ2-1, with D possibly being TRBD1 (6 bases). CDR1 is ENHRY and CDR2 is SYGVKD in the germline V gene. This CDR3 is built from 16 residues. V was trimmed by 2 bases and J by 1 base, leaving 12 bases between them. The CDR3 DNA is TGTGCCATCAGTGAGCGGACAGATCTATCCTACAATGAGCAGTTCTTC. Residues: CAISERTDLSYNEQFF.

This clone was detected only once. J is TRBJ2-3 and V is TRBV9, with TRBD1 matching 7 bases. Trimming cost V 6 bases and J 1 base; bases outside gene matches: 2. Germline CDR1 reads SGDLS; CDR2 reads YYNGEE. The CDR3 sequence is 13 residues long. CDR3 bases: TGTGCCAGCAATACAGGGGGCACAGATACGCAGTATTTT. This sequence encodes CASNTGGTDTQYF.

The chain couples TRBV27 to TRBJ2-7; 16 nucleotides line up with TRBD2. Germline V gene lookup returns CDR1 MNHEY and CDR2 SMNVEV (reference sequence). Trimming removed 7 bases from V and 4 bases from J; junction bases left unmatched: 7. The CDR3 is made up of 16 amino acids. CDR3 DNA sequence: TGTGCCAGCAAACCGACGGGACTAGCGGGAGGGTACGAGCAGTACTTC. Protein product: CASKPTGLAGGYEQYF.

The J gene is TRBJ1-2, the V gene TRBV18, with 7 bases fitting TRBD1. The junction had 8 bases not matched to a gene; V was cut back by 4 bases and J by 0 bases. This CDR3 comprises 16 residues. The germline gives CDR1 KGHSH, CDR2 LQKENI. The CDR3 DNA is TGTGCCAGCTCACTCACCCCGGGACAGCCTAACTATGGCTACACCTTC. Translation gives CASSLTPGQPNYGYTF.

The rearrangement uses TRBV5-1 and TRBJ2-6, with 7 bases that match TRBD1. The germline gives CDR1 SGHRS, CDR2 YFSETQ. The CDR3 is made up of 18 amino acids. The V and J ends lost 4 bases and 4 bases, in that order; junction bases with no gene match: 14. The CDR3 nucleotides are TGCGCCAGCAGCCGACGAACAGGGGCATCTGCGGGGGCCAACGTCCTGACTTTC. This encodes CASSRRTGASAGANVLTF.